Given below is one TCR beta chain in context. The sample comes from a study of blood T cell repertoires in COVID-19. Germline lookup yields CDR1 MGHRA and CDR2 YSYEKL. The CDR3 totals 13 residues. With 6 bases removed from V and 3 bases from J, the gap between germline ends came to 12 bases. Sequencing used immunoSEQ multiplex PCR; TCRdb keeps in-frame clones, though not all of them. The data contain about 290,000 clones, approximately 80% of them seen just once; the ten biggest clones take up around 4.2%. Sequencing was performed on peripheral blood. V and J are TRBV4-1 and TRBJ2-7; tentatively, D is TRBD1 (6 bases). The clonotype comes from a woman aged 45 to 65 with active or convalescent COVID-19. The CDR3 DNA reads TGCGCCAGCAGTTTTCTACAGGGCTACGAGCAGTACTTC. Its translation is CASSFLQGYEQYF.